A single sample is the source of the 2 T cell receptor beta chains below, sequenced in a study of blood T cell repertoires in COVID-19. Assay used: immunoSEQ multiplex PCR; TCRdb lists only in-frame clones, some missing. This table has tens of thousands of clones, around 86% appearing once. The sample taken for sequencing was peripheral blood. These receptors all stem from a middle-aged man with active COVID-19.

The V call is TRBV5-1, the J call TRBJ2-7; 7 nucleotides line up with TRBD2. With V trimmed by 0 bases and J by 6 bases, 6 bases remained unmatched. The CDR3 extends over 14 amino acids. In germline, CDR1 is SGHRS, CDR2 YFSETQ. CDR3 coding DNA: TGCGCCAGCAGCTTGGGCGGGAGCAATGCCGAGCAGTACTTC. This gives the protein CASSLGGSNAEQYF.

This sequence joins TRBV4-1 and TRBJ1-1; 7 bases map to TRBD1. Trimming took 4 bases from V and 5 from J; bases not matched to a gene: 13. The CDR3 contains 16 residues. The germline gives CDR1 MGHRA, CDR2 YSYEKL. The CDR3, as DNA: TGCGCCAGCAGCCGGTCTGTCGGACAGGTTAGGACTGAAGCTTTCTTT. It codes for CASSRSVGQVRTEAFF.